This entry describes one T cell receptor beta chain. This clonotype was found many times. The target of this receptor is not known. No base quality values were provided; no much bigger clone lies one nucleotide off. Unsorted PBMC libraries were generated from 2 million PBMCs stored in RNAlater at -80 °C until RNA extraction. Multiple sclerosis patients were enrolled in a US clinical protocol under which disease progression was evaluated by magnetic resonance imaging. Peripheral blood was subjected to Ficoll-Hypaque density gradient centrifugation to isolate PBMCs, which were then cryopreserved in liquid nitrogen. This record comes from a study of neurological immune-mediated disorders (dated by TCRdb to between 2017 and 2020). Study-wide context: Among the approximately 34 multiple sclerosis patients, relapsing-remitting MS accounted for around 30 and secondary progressive MS accounted for 3. The study compared peripheral blood TCR-beta repertoires of HTLV-I-associated myelopathy (HAM/TSP) patients, multiple sclerosis patients and healthy controls using UMI-based sequencing. Longitudinal samples, technical triplicates and paired sorted CD4+ and CD8+ T-cell subsets, alongside PBMC samples, were included among the approximately 110 TCR-beta libraries. The cohort included some 66 subjects: approximately 14 with HAM/TSP, roughly 35 with multiple sclerosis, and around 20 healthy controls.

cDNA synthesis used template-switch 5'RACE with a primer carrying a 10-nucleotide random unique molecular identifier tagging each TCR transcript. Each sequencing run produced over 160 million TCR-beta sequences covering 15-18 subjects. The RNeasy kit was used to extract total RNA. The KAPA Real-time Library Amplification kit was used to amplify TCR-beta VDJ regions with primers for the TCR constant region and the 5'RACE anchor. Sample indexes and Illumina adaptors were added in a first PCR, after which library yield was increased in a second PCR. After purification with Ampure beads, the TCR product of roughly 650 bp was size-selected on a 2% E-gel SizeSelection system. Before pooling, library quality was assessed on a Bioanalyzer, concentration was determined with Qubit, and library quantification was performed with the Kapa Library Quantification kit. An Illumina HiSeq 2500 sequenced the libraries paired-end 2 x 150 bp. To increase sequence diversity, about 23-32% phiX was spiked into each library pool. Regarding the original processing steps: The UMI-based MiGEC pipeline processed quality-filtered reads and removed over 80% of raw TCR sequences during error correction. IMGT germline references were used for alignment of VDJ genes, and clonotypes were defined by a unique CDR3 amino acid sequence together with V-J genes. Clonal expansion, Shannon diversity and CDR3 relatedness were evaluated with VDJtools (CalcPairwiseDistances, ClusterSamples), while phylogenetic trees were built in CLCbio workbench. Expanded clones were defined as having at least 8 unique UMIs, based on coefficient-of-variation modelling across technical triplicates. TCRdb reprocessing: public reads trimmed at Q25 with fastp, clones called with MiXCR, in-frame beta chains kept. Rows merge per CDR3 protein into single entries with the most common DNA and genes. These V and J calls derive from TCRdb rather than the authors' analysis. Counted in this sample were tens of thousands of distinct CDR3 sequences; approximately 3.2% of them appeared once. The ten most abundant clones make up 7% of the sample.

The germline V gene (reference sequence) supplies CDR1 MNHEY and CDR2 SMNVEV. V gives up 4 bases and J gives up 0 bases, and the segment between their germline ends measures 10 bases. The CDR3 holds 16 amino acids from the cysteine to the phenylalanine. The sequence is cut down to CDR3 DNA, 48 bases in frame from base 1. Beyond this particular receptor, the publication reports: Expanded clones from different subjects shared no identical CDR3 amino acid sequences, which suggests that TCR-beta repertoires were private in all groups. The MS cluster showed no association with clinical or MRI features, and the authors stated that larger cohorts are needed. TCR clonal expansion was highest in HAM/TSP patients and lowest in MS patients, with MS patients falling below even healthy controls. In phylogenetic analysis, the repertoires of 18 of 34 MS patients grouped into a cluster of related CDR3 sequences, which suggests a possible signature at the repertoire level.

The V and J genes are TRBV27 and TRBJ2-6; no D gene can be assigned with confidence. The origin of this receptor is a woman in her 30s with multiple sclerosis. The material sequenced was PBMCs. The CDR3 reads CASSSPTDSGANVLTF. The DNA is TGTGCCAGCAGTTCCCCGACGGACTCTGGGGCCAACGTCCTGACTTTC.